The T cell receptor beta chain described here comes from a study of T-cell memory formation after mild COVID-19. TCRdb ran MiXCR on the 5' RACE reads and lists one entry per CDR3 protein. The data contain around 440,000 distinct CDR3 sequences, about 20% of them seen just once; the ten biggest clones take up approximately 13%. V lost 3 bases, J lost 11 bases, and 10 bases lay in between. The CDR3 is 11 amino acids. Germline V gene lookup returns CDR1 SEHNR and CDR2 FQNEAQ (reference sequence). Broader study findings: Contracting clones from day 15 to 85 showed balanced CD4/CD8; later expanders favored CD4+.

Regarding this clonotype: Its specificity is unknown.

The sequenced sample consisted of PBMCs or a T cell subset sorted from them (not recorded which). This sequence joins TRBV7-9 and TRBJ1-1; D remains ambiguous. This clonotype originated in an adult woman who had mild COVID-19 (a few samples of this study predate the infection). Cell type and time point are not known. The CDR3: CASSLVGLAFF. The CDR3 bases are TGTGCCAGCAGCTTGGTGGGGTTGGCTTTCTTT.